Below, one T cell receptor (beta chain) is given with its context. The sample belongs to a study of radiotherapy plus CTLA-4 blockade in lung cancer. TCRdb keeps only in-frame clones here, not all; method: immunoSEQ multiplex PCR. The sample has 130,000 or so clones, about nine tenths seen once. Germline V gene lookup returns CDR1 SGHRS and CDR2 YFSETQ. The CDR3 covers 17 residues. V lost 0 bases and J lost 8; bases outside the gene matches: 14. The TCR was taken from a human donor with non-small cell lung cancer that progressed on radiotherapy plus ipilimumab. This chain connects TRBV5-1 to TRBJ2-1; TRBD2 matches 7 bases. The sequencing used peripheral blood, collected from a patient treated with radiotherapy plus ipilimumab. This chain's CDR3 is CASSLAWTRDPGYEQFF. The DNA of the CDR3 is TGCGCCAGCAGCTTGGCTTGGACTAGAGACCCCGGCTATGAGCAGTTCTTC.